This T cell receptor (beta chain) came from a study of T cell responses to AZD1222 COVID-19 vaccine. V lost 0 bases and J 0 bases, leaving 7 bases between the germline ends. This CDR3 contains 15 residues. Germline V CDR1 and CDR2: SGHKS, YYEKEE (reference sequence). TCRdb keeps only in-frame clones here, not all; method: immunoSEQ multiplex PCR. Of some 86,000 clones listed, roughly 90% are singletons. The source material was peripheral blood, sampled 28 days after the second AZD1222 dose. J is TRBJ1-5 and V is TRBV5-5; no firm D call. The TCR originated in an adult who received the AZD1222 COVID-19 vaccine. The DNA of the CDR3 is TGTGCCAGCAGCTTGGGAGGGAATAGCAATCAGCCCCAGCATTTT. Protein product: CASSLGGNSNQPQHF.